Detailed here is one T cell receptor beta chain. Its target is unknown. Primers for the PCR totalled 60 Vbeta and 13 Jbeta. TCRdb's copy holds only in-frame clones and misses some; the assay was immunoSEQ multiplex PCR. The sample gives roughly 180,000 clones, around 80% of which show up once; over 10% is in the top ten. The data are from a study of cytomegalovirus exposure and HLA in healthy donors. Study conclusions and caveats: TCR beta V- and J-gene trimming, according to a later analysis, was linked to a missense DCLRE1C variant. The investigators catalogued some 160 TCR beta chains as cytomegalovirus-associated. Several of the most significant clusters appeared linked to common viral pathogens, based on a later analysis.

V shed 1 base and J 0 bases; nucleotides not matched to a gene: 1. The CDR3 totals 14 residues. The germline V gene encodes CDR1 SGHRS and CDR2 YFSETQ. Sequencing was done on a sample of PBMCs. This sequence was found in a woman between 45 and 60 years old in good health and CMV-seropositive. This chain joins TRBV5-1 and TRBJ2-7, with 7 nucleotides matching TRBD2. The DNA for the CDR3 is TGCGCCAGCAGCTTGAGCGGGGCCTCCTACGAGCAGTACTTC. It is translated as CASSLSGASYEQYF.